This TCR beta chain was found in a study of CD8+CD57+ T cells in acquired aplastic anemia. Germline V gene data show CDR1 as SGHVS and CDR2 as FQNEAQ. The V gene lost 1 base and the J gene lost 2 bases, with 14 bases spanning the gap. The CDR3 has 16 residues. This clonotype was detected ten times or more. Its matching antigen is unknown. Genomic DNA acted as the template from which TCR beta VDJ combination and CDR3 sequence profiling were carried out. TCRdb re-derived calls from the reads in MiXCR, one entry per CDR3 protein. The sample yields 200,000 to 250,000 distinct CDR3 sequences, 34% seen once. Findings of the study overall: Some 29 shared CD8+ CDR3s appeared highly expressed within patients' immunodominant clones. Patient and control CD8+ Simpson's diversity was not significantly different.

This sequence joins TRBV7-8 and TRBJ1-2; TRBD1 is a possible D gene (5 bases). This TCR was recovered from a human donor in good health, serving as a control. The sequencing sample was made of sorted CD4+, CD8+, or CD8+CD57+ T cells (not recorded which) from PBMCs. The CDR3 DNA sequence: TGTGCCAGCAGCTTAGTCGCCGATAAGGGGAACTATGGCTACACCTTC. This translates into CASSLVADKGNYGYTF.